These 12 T cell receptor beta chains originate from one sample sequenced in a study of shared clonotypes between healthy human individuals. Data came from immunoSEQ multiplex PCR; TCRdb stores just in-frame clones and leaves some out. The sample lists 2.3 million or so clones; over 85% were seen once. Input material: naive CD4+ T cells from PBMCs. Subset indicated: CD45RA+ positively selected. These receptors were collected from a man between 18 and 35 years old in good health. Some clones in this sample may be carry-over from other donors' samples.

This clone appeared once. The chain links TRBV14 to TRBJ2-3, with 8 positions matching TRBD1. Trimming took 3 bases from V and 7 from J; bases not matched to a gene: 6. The CDR3 totals 14 residues. Germline V lookup: CDR1 SGHDN, CDR2 FVKESK. The CDR3 DNA is TGTGCCAGCAGCCAGCAACAGGGGGTGAATACGCAGTATTTT. Encoded protein: CASSQQQGVNTQYF.

The genes are TRBV19 and TRBJ2-7, with 7 bases that match TRBD1. CDR3 length equals 12 residues. Germline V gene data show CDR1 as LNHDA and CDR2 as SQIVND (reference sequence). V trimming: 5 bases; J trimming: 5 bases; junction bases outside the gene matches: 3. The CDR3 region is CASSSTGNEQYF. In DNA form, the CDR3 reads TGTGCCAGTAGTTCGACAGGGAACGAGCAGTACTTC.

The table lists this clone with a count of one. This chain joins TRBV28 and TRBJ2-1; 10 nucleotides align to TRBD2. Germline values: CDR1 MDHEN, CDR2 SYDVKM. The CDR3 has 17 residues. Trimming took 2 bases from V and 8 from J; bases not matched to a gene: 12. The CDR3 region is CASSLRPLAGSYDEQFF. In nucleotides, the CDR3 is TGTGCCAGCAGTTTACGTCCACTAGCGGGGTCATACGATGAGCAGTTCTTC.

The chain joins TRBV9 to TRBJ1-6, with D possibly TRBD1 on 6 matching bases. Trimming shortened V by 10 bases and J by 1 base, and 12 bases separated the two germline ends. This CDR3 has 14 residues. Germline V CDR1 and CDR2: SGDLS, YYNGEE. CDR3 region: CASRGESYNSPLHF. The CDR3 bases are TGTGCCTCCAGGGGAGAGTCCTATAATTCACCCCTCCACTTT.

The rearrangement joins TRBV28 to TRBJ1-5; the D gene is possibly TRBD1 (6 bases). The CDR3 spans 13 residues. The ends were cut back, 8 bases at V and 11 bases at J, with 19 bases in the middle. Germline values: CDR1 MDHEN, CDR2 SYDVKM. CDR3 in amino acids: CASVGQRRLTQHF. The CDR3 nucleotides are TGTGCCAGCGTCGGACAGCGTAGATTAACCCAGCATTTT.

The CDR3 loop reads CASSQDWQSNYGYTF. The CDR3 nucleotides read TGCGCCAGCAGCCAAGATTGGCAGAGTAACTATGGCTACACCTTC. The chain recombines TRBV4-3 with TRBJ1-2; D gene unclear. V was cut by 0 bases and J by 1 base, with 9 bases left in between. Germline assignment: CDR1 LGHNA and CDR2 YSLEER. The CDR3 sequence is 15 residues long.

This clone was counted once. The chain has TRBV28 and TRBJ2-1; the D gene is possibly TRBD2 (6 bases). The germline gives CDR1 MDHEN, CDR2 SYDVKM. V shed 8 bases and J shed 8 bases, with 16 bases lying between them. This CDR3 is 13 amino acids long. This chain's CDR3 is CASYGSSRHEQFF. The CDR3 region has the DNA TGTGCCAGCTACGGGAGTTCAAGGCATGAGCAGTTCTTC.

This clone was observed a handful of times. The rearrangement uses TRBV25-1 and TRBJ1-1; D is unresolved. Trimming took off 4 bases at V and 6 bases at J, with 12 bases between the two ends. The CDR3 is 13 residues long. CDR1 and CDR2 from the germline V gene are MGHDK and SYGVNS. CDR3 sequence reads: CASSVGVNAEAFF. As DNA, the CDR3 is TGTGCCAGCAGTGTCGGAGTTAACGCTGAAGCTTTCTTT.

V usage is TRBV5-1 and J usage is TRBJ2-1; tentative D call: TRBD2 (6 bases). With 4 bases removed from V and 5 bases from J, the gap between germline ends came to 10 bases. The germline gives CDR1 SGHRS, CDR2 YFSETQ. CDR3 length equals 13 residues. CDR3: CASSQGLDNEQFF. The CDR3 DNA is TGCGCCAGCAGCCAGGGACTTGACAATGAGCAGTTCTTC.

V and J are TRBV28 and TRBJ1-5; TRBD1 matches at 9 bases. This CDR3 has 17 residues. Trimming at V came to 6 bases and at J to 6 bases, leaving 15 bases not matched to a gene. Germline CDR1 and CDR2: MDHEN and SYDVKM. This CDR3 is CASRPPAGTGIFQPQHF. Written as DNA, the CDR3 is TGTGCCAGCAGACCTCCTGCTGGGACAGGGATTTTTCAGCCCCAGCATTTT.

The V and J genes are TRBV11-2 and TRBJ2-3; 7 nucleotides agree with TRBD2. After removal of 4 bases from V and 0 bases from J, the junction contained 4 bases not matched to a gene. Per germline, CDR1 SGHAT and CDR2 FQNNGV. The CDR3 is made up of 15 amino acids. CDR3 amino acids: CASSSNSGSTDTQYF. CDR3 DNA sequence: TGTGCCAGCAGCTCGAATAGCGGGAGCACAGATACGCAGTATTTT.

This clone appeared a single time. The chain is built from TRBV9 and TRBJ1-6; 8 bases are shared with TRBD1. Germline lookup yields CDR1 SGDLS and CDR2 YYNGEE. The CDR3 is 14 amino acids. Losses at the gene ends were 4 bases for V and 10 bases for J; bases not matched to a gene: 7. The CDR3 loop reads CASSPGQGGSPLHF. The CDR3 coding sequence is TGTGCCAGCAGCCCTGGACAGGGTGGCTCACCCCTCCACTTT. The full variable domain, rest sourced from reference TRBV9 and TRBJ1-6, is DSGVTQTPKHLITATGQRVTLRCSPRSGDLSVYWYQQSLDQGLQFLIQYYNGEERAKGNILERFSAQQFPDLHSELNLSSLELGDSALYFCASSPGQGGSPLHFGNGTRLTVT.